Presented here are 9 T cell receptor beta chains from one specimen sequenced in a study of cytomegalovirus exposure and HLA in healthy donors. Primers for the PCR totalled 60 Vbeta and 13 Jbeta. Here immunoSEQ multiplex PCR was the method, and the copy in TCRdb shows in-frame clones only, minus some. Here the sample table reports approximately 52,000 clones. The specimen sequenced was PBMCs. The receptors stem from a man aged 45-65 years in good health and CMV-seropositive.

The chain recombines TRBV7-2 with TRBJ1-2, with TRBD1 matching over 9 bases. Trimming at V came to 1 base and at J to 2 bases, leaving 2 bases not matched to a gene. The CDR3 is made up of 15 amino acids. The germline CDR1 and CDR2 sequences are SGHTA and FQGNSA. CDR3 bases: TGTGCCAGCAGCTTAGGGGACAGGGCGAACTATGGCTACACCTTC. It translates to CASSLGDRANYGYTF.

This chain links TRBV5-1 with TRBJ2-1, with TRBD2 matching 9 bases. V lost 1 base, J lost 2 bases, and 7 bases stayed unmatched. The CDR3 extends over 17 amino acids. Germline CDR1 and CDR2: SGHRS and YFSETQ. The CDR3, as DNA: TGCGCCAGCAGCTTGAGGATAGCGGGAGAGACCTACAATGAGCAGTTCTTC. Its translation: CASSLRIAGETYNEQFF.

This chain uses TRBV13 with TRBJ2-2, with 7 bases matching TRBD2. The CDR3 sequence is 14 residues long. The V gene end was trimmed by 7 bases and the J gene end by 5 bases; junction bases not matched to a gene: 7. Germline V gives CDR1 PRHDT, CDR2 FYEKMQ (reference sequence). CDR3 residues: CASTGRERTGELFF. As DNA, the CDR3 is TGTGCCAGCACCGGGCGGGAGAGGACCGGGGAGCTGTTTTTT.

The gene calls are TRBV5-1 and TRBJ1-2, with 10 bases lining up with TRBD1. The CDR3 runs to 13 residues. Per germline, CDR1 SGHRS and CDR2 YFSETQ. After removal of 4 bases from V and 6 bases from J, the junction contained 3 bases not matched to a gene. The CDR3 nucleotides read TGCGCCAGCAGCCCGGGGACAGGGGATGGCTACACCTTC. Translation gives CASSPGTGDGYTF.

This chain joins TRBV27 and TRBJ2-7; 7 bases fit TRBD2. This CDR3 region has 13 residues. Per the germline V gene, CDR1 is MNHEY and CDR2 is SMNVEV (reference sequence). The trim removed 8 bases at V and 4 bases at J, leaving 8 bases unmatched. For the CDR3, the DNA is TGTGCCAGCGGCCGGACTAGTAAGTACGAGCAGTACTTC. Translating gives CASGRTSKYEQYF.

CDR3 sequence reads: CASSPGQGSTYEQYF. In DNA form, the CDR3 reads TGTGCCAGCTCACCGGGACAGGGGTCTACCTACGAGCAGTACTTC. The rearrangement joins TRBV18 to TRBJ2-7; TRBD1 agrees at 10 bases. Trimming at V came to 3 bases and at J to 2 bases, leaving 4 bases not matched to a gene. Germline CDR1 and CDR2: KGHSH and LQKENI. The CDR3 length is 15 residues.

The chain carries TRBV4-3 and TRBJ1-5, with 8 bases that match TRBD1. Per the germline V gene, CDR1 is LGHNA and CDR2 is YSLEER. V trimming: 4 bases; J trimming: 4 bases; junction bases outside the gene matches: 6. This CDR3 spans 15 amino acids. The CDR3 DNA follows: TGCGCCAGCAGCCCGACAGGGGTGGGAAATCAGCCCCAGCATTTT. Protein product: CASSPTGVGNQPQHF.

The CDR3 loop is CASGRQAAETQYF. For the CDR3, the DNA is TGTGCCAGCGGCCGACAGGCAGCAGAGACCCAGTACTTC. The chain uses TRBV2 and TRBJ2-5; tentatively, D is TRBD1 (6 bases). V lost 8 bases and J 4 bases, leaving 14 bases between the germline ends. The V gene's germline CDR1 is SNHLY and CDR2 FYNNEI. The CDR3 runs to 13 residues.

This chain's CDR3 is CSVGQGDTEAFF. The CDR3 bases are TGCAGCGTTGGACAGGGGGATACTGAAGCTTTCTTT. The chain recombines TRBV29-1 with TRBJ1-1; 9 positions agree with TRBD1. Germline-derived CDR1 and CDR2 are SQVTM and ANQGSEA. J lost 5 bases, V lost 4 bases, and 2 bases had no gene match. This CDR3 region has 12 residues. The full variable domain, its missing parts supplied by reference TRBV29-1 and TRBJ1-1, is SAVISQKPSRDICQRGTSLTIQCQVDSQVTMMFWYRQQPGQSLTLIATANQGSEATYESGFVIDKFPISRPNLTFSTLTVSNMSPEDSSIYLCSVGQGDTEAFFGQGTRLTVV.